One sample yielded the 32 T cell receptor beta chains listed below, sequenced in a study of shared clonotypes between healthy human individuals. Some clones are missing from TCRdb's copy, which holds only in-frame ones; the method was immunoSEQ multiplex PCR. The sample consists of millions of clones, 85% to 95% of them appearing once. Source material: naive CD4+ T cells from PBMCs. The sample's subset: CD45RA+ positively selected. These receptors were obtained from a man aged 18 to 30 in good health. Some clones in this sample may be carry-over from other donors' samples.

In DNA form, the CDR3 reads TGTGCCAGCAGCTTAGAGTCGGCTAGCGGGAGGGGTGAGCAGTTCTTC. It is translated as CASSLESASGRGEQFF. The chain has TRBV11-3 and TRBJ2-1; TRBD2 matches 12 bases. The CDR3 runs 16 residues. Losses at the gene ends were 0 bases for V and 9 bases for J; bases not matched to a gene: 6. CDR1 is SGHNT, CDR2 YENEEA, per germline. The whole variable domain, remainder taken from reference TRBV11-3 and TRBJ2-1, is EAGVVQSPRYKIIEKKQPVAFWCNPISGHNTLYWYLQNLGQGPELLIRYENEEAVDDSQLPKDRFSAERLKGVDSTLKIQPAELGDSAVYLCASSLESASGRGEQFFGPGTRLTVL.

The chain has TRBV6-5 and TRBJ2-7, with D hard to call. V was trimmed by 6 bases and J by 3 bases, leaving 12 bases between them. Germline values: CDR1 MNHEY, CDR2 SVGAGI. CDR3 length: 13 residues. The CDR3 DNA is TGTGCCAGCAGGCCGCACCCGAACTACGAGCAGTACTTC. It yields the protein CASRPHPNYEQYF.

The chain links TRBV6-1 to TRBJ2-7, with 7 positions matching TRBD1. The CDR3 extends over 14 amino acids. Per germline, CDR1 MNHNS and CDR2 SASEGT. With V trimmed by 4 bases and J by 4 bases, 7 bases remained unmatched. CDR3 protein: CASSAIQGSYEQYF. The CDR3 nucleotides read TGTGCCAGCAGTGCCATACAGGGGTCGTACGAGCAGTACTTC.

V usage is TRBV25-1 and J usage is TRBJ2-7; 10 nucleotides agree with TRBD2. V was clipped by 2 bases and J by 9 bases; unmatched bases: 7. The CDR3 is 14 residues long. The germline gives CDR1 MGHDK, CDR2 SYGVNS. CDR3 sequence reads: CASSETRSSGRQYF. In DNA, the CDR3 is TGTGCCAGCAGTGAAACAAGGTCTAGCGGGAGGCAGTACTTC.

To note about this clone: The sample has other DNA sequences that encode this CDR3 too. This rearrangement joins TRBV18 to TRBJ2-5; TRBD1 is a possible D gene (7 bases). V was shortened by 3 bases and J by 5 bases, with 10 bases between the two germline ends. CDR3 length: 13 residues. Germline V gene lookup returns CDR1 KGHSH and CDR2 LQKENI. CDR3 protein: CASSPQGGETQYF. The CDR3 DNA is TGTGCCAGCTCACCTCAGGGGGGTGAGACCCAGTACTTC.

Written as DNA, the CDR3 is TGTGCTAGTGGACTGGCGACGGGGGGCGCGGTCGGTTTTAGCTACACCTTC. This sequence encodes CASGLATGGAVGFSYTF. The V gene is TRBV12-5, the J gene TRBJ1-2; TRBD1 might be the D (6 bases). The CDR3 is 17 amino acids. Germline-derived CDR1 and CDR2 are LGHNT and FRNRAP. Trimming took 6 bases from V and 9 from J, leaving 29 bases between them.

The chain carries TRBV28 and TRBJ2-7; D not certain. The V end was cut by 7 bases, the J end by 1 base, with 17 bases between. The germline V gene has CDR1 MDHEN and CDR2 SYDVKM. The CDR3 extends over 15 amino acids. The CDR3 bases are TGTGCCAGCACCTACTCCCCCAACCCGTCCTACGAGCAGTACTTC. Protein sequence: CASTYSPNPSYEQYF.

CDR3 sequence (DNA): TGTGCCAGCAAGACGGACAGGGGGCTTTACGAGCAGTACTTC. Translation: CASKTDRGLYEQYF. The chain carries TRBV2 and TRBJ2-7, with 11 bases that match TRBD1. The germline V gene encodes CDR1 SNHLY and CDR2 FYNNEI. The CDR3 has 14 amino acids. V was pared by 7 bases and J by 4 bases, with 6 bases of the junction left unmatched.

Of note for this clone: At one end the junction does not follow the germline gene, possibly because of a read error. Other DNA sequences in the same sample also yield this CDR3. The chain couples TRBV7-3 to TRBJ1-1; D gene unclear. CDR1 is SGHTA, CDR2 FQGTGA, per germline. The CDR3 runs 13 residues. CDR3: CASSLTLNTEAFF. DNA of the CDR3: TGTGCCAGCAGCCTAACCTTGAACACTGAAGCTTTCTTT.

This sequence joins TRBV7-3 and TRBJ2-2; 7 positions match TRBD2. V was clipped by 1 base and J by 5 bases; unmatched bases: 10. Germline-derived CDR1 and CDR2 are SGHTA and FQGTGA. This CDR3 contains 17 residues. CDR3 sequence reads: CASSLRGWPSGTGELFF. The DNA of the CDR3 is TGTGCCAGCAGCTTAAGGGGTTGGCCTAGCGGAACCGGGGAGCTGTTTTTT.

The chain links TRBV6-5 to TRBJ1-2; no clear D. CDR3 size: 16 residues. V gave up 0 bases and J gave up 5 bases, with 16 bases separating them. Germline assignment: CDR1 MNHEY and CDR2 SVGAGI. This chain's CDR3 is CASSYSATASIYGYTF. CDR3 coding DNA: TGTGCCAGCAGTTACTCCGCGACGGCCTCGATTTATGGCTACACCTTC.

The rearrangement links TRBV19 to TRBJ2-4; 8 positions agree with TRBD1. The ends lost 4 bases at V and 6 bases at J; junction bases unmatched: 5. The CDR3 sequence is 14 residues long. CDR1 LNHDA and CDR2 SQIVND come from the germline V gene (reference sequence). CDR3 sequence (DNA): TGTGCCAGTAGTAGACAGGGGCAAAGAAACATTCAGTACTTC. It specifies CASSRQGQRNIQYF.

The genes are TRBV6-1 and TRBJ1-2; D remains unclear. With 2 bases removed from V and 4 bases from J, the gap between germline ends came to 11 bases. The CDR3 length is 14 residues. Germline assignment: CDR1 MNHNS and CDR2 SASEGT. The chain's CDR3 is CASSEQMNLYGYTF. The CDR3 nucleotides read TGTGCCAGCAGTGAACAGATGAATCTCTATGGCTACACCTTC.

The J gene is TRBJ1-5, the V gene TRBV2; D is uncertain. This CDR3 contains 14 residues. The germline gives CDR1 SNHLY, CDR2 FYNNEI. Deletions cut 8 bases from V and 0 bases from J, with 11 bases between. The CDR3 sequence is CASQREHSNQPQHF. CDR3 in DNA: TGTGCCAGCCAAAGGGAGCATAGCAATCAGCCCCAGCATTTT.

As for this clone: The junction shows a germline mismatch at one end, possibly a read error. The chain has TRBV2 and TRBJ2-6; 7 bases are a match to TRBD1. Germline CDR1 and CDR2: SNHLY and FYNNEI. This CDR3 is 15 amino acids long. CDR3 region: CASREDRAGANVLTF. The CDR3 DNA follows: TGTGCCAGCAGGGAAGACAGGGCTGGGGCCAACGTCCTGACTTTC.

V usage is TRBV28 and J usage is TRBJ2-1; 7 bases line up with TRBD2. In germline, CDR1 is MDHEN, CDR2 SYDVKM. The CDR3 extends over 14 amino acids. Losses at the gene ends were 6 bases for V and 13 bases for J; bases not matched to a gene: 15. CDR3 sequence (DNA): TGTGCCAGCAGGGGTGGCGGGACTACCCCCCGACAGTTCTTC. As protein: CASRGGGTTPRQFF.

Concerning this clone itself: The identical CDR3 is also encoded by other nucleotide sequences in the sample. The chain uses TRBV11-3 and TRBJ2-3; D is undetermined. There are 13 residues in the CDR3. The germline V and J ends were trimmed by 2 bases and 1 base, with 4 bases remaining between them. CDR1 and CDR2 (germline): SGHNT, YENEEA. The CDR3: CASSLSRTDTQYF. The CDR3 bases are TGTGCCAGCAGCTTATCGCGCACAGATACGCAGTATTTT.

The chain is built from TRBV28 and TRBJ2-7; D gene ambiguous. V dropped 3 bases and J dropped 6 bases, with 18 bases sitting between them. CDR1 and CDR2 from the germline V gene are MDHEN and SYDVKM. The CDR3 length is 15 residues. CDR3 in DNA: TGTGCCAGCAGTTTTGTTCGGGTCCCGACGGCCGAGCAGTACTTC. This gives the protein CASSFVRVPTAEQYF.

The V call is TRBV5-1, the J call TRBJ2-7; TRBD2 agrees at 11 bases. Germline CDR1 reads SGHRS; CDR2 reads YFSETQ. This CDR3 is built from 16 residues. V lost 4 bases and J lost 6; bases outside the gene matches: 12. The CDR3 spells CASSARLAGPGSEQYF. CDR3 bases: TGCGCCAGCAGCGCGCGACTAGCGGGACCGGGGAGCGAGCAGTACTTC. Filled out from reference TRBV5-1 and TRBJ2-7, the complete variable domain reads KAGVTQTPRYLIKTRGQQVTLSCSPISGHRSVSWYQQTPGQGLQFLFEYFSETQRNKGNFPGRFSGRQFSNSRSEMNVSTLELGDSALYLCASSARLAGPGSEQYFGPGTRLTVT.

This chain uses TRBV30 with TRBJ2-7; D might be TRBD1 (5 bases). Per the germline V gene, CDR1 is GTSNPN and CDR2 is SVGIG (reference sequence). Trimming took off 2 bases at V and 5 bases at J, with 10 bases between the two ends. The CDR3 runs 12 residues. The CDR3 loop reads CAWSTGNHEQYF. The CDR3 nucleotides are TGTGCCTGGAGTACAGGTAACCACGAGCAGTACTTC. Using reference TRBV30 and TRBJ2-7 for the parts outside the CDR3, the full variable domain is SQTIHQWPATLVQPVGSPLSLECTVEGTSNPNLYWYRQAAGRGLQLLFYSVGIGQISSEVPQNLSASRPQDRQFILSSKKLLLSDSGFYLCAWSTGNHEQYFGPGTRLTVT.

This clone turned up a few times. Other DNA sequences from this sample encode an identical CDR3 as well. The V and J genes are TRBV5-1 and TRBJ1-1; possible D gene TRBD1, 5 bases. V lost 0 bases and J lost 1, with 10 bases in between. The CDR3 sequence is 15 residues long. Germline V CDR1 and CDR2: SGHRS, YFSETQ. CDR3 bases: TGCGCCAGCAGCTTGGGGTTTGGGGGGAACACTGAAGCTTTCTTT. It is translated as CASSLGFGGNTEAFF.

The chain has TRBV28 and TRBJ2-2; 14 bases agree with TRBD2. Germline V CDR1 and CDR2: MDHEN, SYDVKM. The CDR3 runs to 18 residues. The J segment lost 4 bases and the V segment lost 4 bases, leaving 8 bases of the junction unmatched. The CDR3 sequence is CASSSTSGRARITGELFF. In DNA form, the CDR3 reads TGTGCCAGCAGTTCGACTAGCGGGAGGGCCCGGATCACCGGGGAGCTGTTTTTT. Together with reference TRBV28 and TRBJ2-2, the CDR3 gives the full variable domain: DVKVTQSSRYLVKRTGEKVFLECVQDMDHENMFWYRQDPGLGLRLIYFSYDVKMKEKGDIPEGYSVSREKKERFSLILESASTNQTSMYLCASSSTSGRARITGELFFGEGSRLTVL.

The chain couples TRBV7-9 to TRBJ2-5; TRBD1 is a possible D gene (5 bases). Germline CDR1 and CDR2: SEHNR and FQNEAQ (reference sequence). This CDR3 spans 15 amino acids. V lost 2 bases, J lost 5 bases, and 15 bases lay in between. CDR3 nucleotide sequence: TGTGCCAGCAGCTTACGAGCAGGGTCTCGTGAGACCCAGTACTTC. Translated: CASSLRAGSRETQYF.

The rearrangement joins TRBV12-5 to TRBJ1-2, with D unresolved. The length of the CDR3 is 14 residues. The germline V and J ends were trimmed by 3 bases and 8 bases, with 16 bases remaining between them. Germline V gene data show CDR1 as LGHNT and CDR2 as FRNRAP. The CDR3 coding sequence is TGTGCTAGTGGTTTAGGGCAGGCCGGGAAGGGCTACACCTTC. It yields the protein CASGLGQAGKGYTF.

This chain uses TRBV19 with TRBJ2-7, with D possibly TRBD1 on 6 matching bases. The CDR3 covers 13 residues. V dropped 6 bases and J dropped 4 bases, with 13 bases sitting between them. CDR1 is LNHDA, CDR2 SQIVND, per germline (reference sequence). CDR3 sequence (DNA): TGTGCCAGTAGGAGGAACAGGGAGTACGAGCAGTACTTC. It is translated as CASRRNREYEQYF.

This chain connects TRBV6-6 to TRBJ1-2; the D gene is possibly TRBD1 (6 bases). V dropped 3 bases and J dropped 2 bases, with 10 bases sitting between them. This CDR3 has 14 residues. Per germline, CDR1 MNHNY and CDR2 SVGAGI (reference sequence). CDR3 nucleotide sequence: TGTGCCAGCAGTTATCCGGACAGAAACTATGGCTACACCTTC. The encoded protein is CASSYPDRNYGYTF.

The chain links TRBV7-6 to TRBJ2-7; 9 bases map to TRBD1. V shed 3 bases and J 3 bases; nucleotides not matched to a gene: 0. CDR1 and CDR2 (germline): SGHVS, FNYEAQ. The CDR3 consists of 13 residues. CDR3 nucleotide sequence: TGTGCCAGCAGCTTGACAGGGGGCTACGAGCAGTACTTC. Amino acid sequence: CASSLTGGYEQYF.

The rearrangement uses TRBV7-2 and TRBJ2-3; 10 positions match TRBD2. The CDR3 is 17 amino acids. After removal of 0 bases from V and 3 bases from J, the junction contained 6 bases not matched to a gene. The V gene's germline CDR1 is SGHTA and CDR2 FQGNSA. CDR3 amino acids: CASSLAASGSFTDTQYF. The CDR3 nucleotides are TGTGCCAGCAGCTTAGCGGCTAGCGGGAGCTTTACAGATACGCAGTATTTT. Variable domain in full (rest from reference TRBV7-2 and TRBJ2-3): GAGVSQSPSNKVTEKGKDVELRCDPISGHTALYWYRQSLGQGLEFLIYFQGNSAPDKSGLPSDRFSAERTGGSVSTLTIQRTQQEDSAVYLCASSLAASGSFTDTQYFGPGTRLTVL.

The genes are TRBV2 and TRBJ2-3; unclear D gene. Trimming cost V 6 bases and J 4 bases, with 14 bases left between them. CDR1 is SNHLY, CDR2 FYNNEI, per germline. The CDR3 covers 14 residues. CDR3 in amino acids: CASSVSPNSDTQYF. In DNA form, the CDR3 reads TGTGCCAGCAGCGTTTCGCCGAACTCAGATACGCAGTATTTT.

This chain links TRBV29-1 with TRBJ1-1; 7 bases match TRBD1. The V segment lost 5 bases and the J segment 5 bases; nucleotides outside the gene matches: 8. This CDR3 spans 13 amino acids. The germline CDR1 and CDR2 sequences are SQVTM and ANQGSEA. CDR3 sequence (DNA): TGCAGCGTTACGGACAGGTCAGGGACTGAAGCTTTCTTT. Translating it yields CSVTDRSGTEAFF. Drawing the rest from reference TRBV29-1 and TRBJ1-1, the complete variable domain is SAVISQKPSRDICQRGTSLTIQCQVDSQVTMMFWYRQQPGQSLTLIATANQGSEATYESGFVIDKFPISRPNLTFSTLTVSNMSPEDSSIYLCSVTDRSGTEAFFGQGTRLTVV.

The chain uses TRBV28 and TRBJ1-1; D not certain. CDR3 length equals 11 residues. V dropped 1 base and J dropped 6 bases, with 3 bases sitting between them. Per the germline V gene, CDR1 is MDHEN and CDR2 is SYDVKM. CDR3 DNA sequence: TGTGCCAGCAGTTTATACCCTGAAGCTTTCTTT. This sequence encodes CASSLYPEAFF.

The CDR3 nucleotides read TGTGCCAGCAGCCCGCTCGCCTTCTCTGGAAACACCATATATTTT. Translation: CASSPLAFSGNTIYF. The gene calls are TRBV11-2 and TRBJ1-3, with D unresolved. There are 15 residues in the CDR3. V dropped 5 bases and J dropped 0 bases, with 11 bases sitting between them. The germline gives CDR1 SGHAT, CDR2 FQNNGV.